Below are 9 T cell receptor beta chains sequenced from a single sample in a study of blood T cell repertoires in COVID-19. TCRdb keeps only in-frame clones here, not all; method: immunoSEQ multiplex PCR. The sample consists of a few hundred thousand clones, under 90% of them appearing once. Sequenced material: PBMCs or T cells enriched from blood (not recorded which). Every receptor here comes from a woman aged 18 to 35 who had recovered from COVID-19.

The V gene is TRBV23-1, the J gene TRBJ1-2, with 12 bases lining up with TRBD1. TRBV23-1 is given ORF status, its function remaining uncertain. This CDR3 comprises 17 residues. Trimming cost V 0 bases and J 5 bases; bases outside gene matches: 7. The CDR3 nucleotides are TGCGCCAGCAGTCAATCGGGGGACAGGGGGCGGGAGTATGGCTACACCTTC. Protein: CASSQSGDRGREYGYTF.

This rearrangement joins TRBV6-5 to TRBJ1-1; D is unresolved. In germline, CDR1 is MNHEY, CDR2 SVGAGI. There are 14 residues in the CDR3. Trimming removed 7 bases from V and 2 bases from J, with 14 bases in between. The CDR3 region is CASTPTGINTEAFF. CDR3 in DNA: TGTGCCAGCACCCCGACGGGGATCAACACTGAAGCTTTCTTT.

The chain couples TRBV14 to TRBJ2-7; 7 bases agree with TRBD2. J gave up 6 bases and V 6 bases, and 11 bases lay outside the gene matches. The CDR3 is 14 amino acids. Looked up from germline, CDR1 is SGHDN and CDR2 is FVKESK. CDR3 in amino acids: CASRGQGAGVEQYF. As DNA, the CDR3 is TGTGCCAGCAGAGGGCAGGGCGCGGGGGTCGAGCAGTACTTC.

This sequence joins TRBV27 and TRBJ1-2; 8 bases are shared with TRBD1. V shed 6 bases and J 1 base; nucleotides not matched to a gene: 7. CDR1 is MNHEY and CDR2 is SMNVEV in the germline V gene (reference sequence). The CDR3 has 15 amino acids. The CDR3 loop reads CASRVQGGLNYGYTF. The CDR3 region has the DNA TGTGCCAGCAGGGTACAGGGGGGTCTTAACTATGGCTACACCTTC.

In DNA, the CDR3 is TGTGCCAGCAGTTGGGCCTTGCGGGGGAATTCACCCCTCCACTTT. Its translation is CASSWALRGNSPLHF. The chain carries TRBV6-5 and TRBJ1-6; possible D gene TRBD1, 5 bases. The length of the CDR3 is 15 residues. Germline CDR1 reads MNHEY; CDR2 reads SVGAGI. The V and J ends lost 4 bases and 7 bases respectively, with 14 bases between them.

The rearrangement uses TRBV9 and TRBJ1-6; D is possibly TRBD1 (5 bases). Per the germline V gene, CDR1 is SGDLS and CDR2 is YYNGEE. This CDR3 contains 17 residues. Trimming removed 4 bases at V and 3 bases at J, with 17 bases between. The CDR3 spells CASSNRQILRYNSPLHF. The CDR3 DNA reads as TGTGCCAGCAGCAATAGACAGATCCTCCGCTATAATTCACCCCTCCACTTT.

This chain links TRBV7-9 with TRBJ1-1; 8 positions match TRBD1. The CDR3 spans 16 residues. Unmatched junction bases numbered 14, after V lost 3 bases and J lost 8 bases. Germline values: CDR1 SEHNR, CDR2 FQNEAQ (reference sequence). The CDR3, as DNA: TGTGCCAGCAGCTTGATGGCGTACCGGGACAGGACGGAAGCTTTCTTT. It is translated as CASSLMAYRDRTEAFF.

This CDR3 reads CASSQGNSGTGYEQYF. The CDR3 DNA reads TGCGCCAGCAGCCAAGGAAATAGCGGGACCGGTTACGAGCAGTACTTC. V and J are TRBV4-1 and TRBJ2-7; 8 bases align to TRBD2. Germline CDR1 reads MGHRA; CDR2 reads YSYEKL. V lost 1 base to trimming and J lost 4 bases; unmatched junction nucleotides: 9. The CDR3 contains 16 residues.

This chain uses TRBV13 with TRBJ1-1, with no clear D. V lost 4 bases, J lost 5 bases, and 14 bases lay in between. The germline gives CDR1 PRHDT, CDR2 FYEKMQ (reference sequence). The CDR3 covers 14 residues. The CDR3 reads CASSYTEAGTEAFF. CDR3 coding DNA: TGTGCCAGCAGCTACACAGAGGCGGGGACTGAAGCTTTCTTT.